This T cell receptor beta chain was obtained from a study of cytomegalovirus exposure and HLA in healthy donors. Overall study context: A preliminary data release comprised 70 million to 95 million unique TCRs obtained from HLA-typed donors.

To note about this clone: The antigen is unknown.

Primers included in the PCR were 60 Vbeta and 13 Jbeta primers. The data were produced by immunoSEQ multiplex PCR, yet TCRdb's version contains in-frame clones alone and is incomplete. Of some 120,000 clones in the sample, about 79% were seen once. With 1 base removed from V and 10 bases from J, the gap between germline ends came to 10 bases. This CDR3 has 12 amino acids. Germline CDR1 is MDHEN and CDR2 is SYDVKM. Whole-study findings and limits: Overall, around 160 TCR beta chains were annotated as cytomegalovirus-associated. Analysis was carried out at a later point, and it linked a missense DCLRE1C variant to TCR beta V- and J-gene trimming.

Material: PBMCs. The receptor was derived from a young woman in good health and CMV-seropositive. The V gene is TRBV28, the J gene TRBJ1-1; perhaps TRBD1 as D (5 bases). DNA of the CDR3: TGTGCCAGCAGTTTATATAGGGGTGCAGCTTTCTTT. The encoded protein is CASSLYRGAAFF.